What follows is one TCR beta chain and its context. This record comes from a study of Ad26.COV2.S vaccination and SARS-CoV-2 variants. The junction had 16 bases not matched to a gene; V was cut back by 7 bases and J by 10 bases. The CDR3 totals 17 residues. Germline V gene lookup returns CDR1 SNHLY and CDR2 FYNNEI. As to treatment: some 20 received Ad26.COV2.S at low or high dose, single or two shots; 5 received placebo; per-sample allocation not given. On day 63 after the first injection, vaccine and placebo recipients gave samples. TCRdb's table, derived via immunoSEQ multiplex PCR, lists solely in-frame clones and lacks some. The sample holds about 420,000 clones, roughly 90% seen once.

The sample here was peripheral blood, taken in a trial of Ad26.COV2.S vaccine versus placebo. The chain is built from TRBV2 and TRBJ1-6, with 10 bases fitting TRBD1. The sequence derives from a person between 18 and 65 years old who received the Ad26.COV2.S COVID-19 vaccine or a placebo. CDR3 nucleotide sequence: TGTGCCAGCAAACCCCTCCCCGGGACAGGGGAGCGATCACCCCTCCACTTT. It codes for CASKPLPGTGERSPLHF.